This T cell receptor (beta chain) came from a study of cytomegalovirus exposure and HLA in healthy donors. Across the whole study: A preliminary data release comprised around 90 million unique TCRs obtained from HLA-typed donors.

For this clone: In the same sample, other DNA sequences code for this CDR3.

Germline loops: CDR1 SGHTA, CDR2 FQGNSA. The ends lost 4 bases at V and 6 bases at J; junction bases unmatched: 3. This CDR3 is built from 12 residues. A multiplex PCR was run with 60 Vbeta primers and 13 Jbeta primers. Sequencing was performed with immunoSEQ multiplex PCR; in TCRdb, only in-frame clones are kept and a portion is missing. The table shows 150,000 to 200,000 clones, with around four fifths occurring only once. The receptor comes from a woman aged 60-75 years in good health and CMV-seropositive. Sequenced input: PBMCs. J is TRBJ2-7 and V is TRBV7-2; 7 bases map to TRBD1. The CDR3 reads CASSSTGSEQYF. The CDR3 nucleotides read TGTGCCAGCAGCTCGACAGGGTCCGAGCAGTACTTC.